These 23 T cell receptor beta chains originate from one sample sequenced in a study of regulatory T cells in long-lasting Graves disease. Investigators prepared the TCR beta libraries by applying iRepertoire HTBI primers and Arm-PCR of CDR3 regions. TCRdb analysed the multiplex PCR reads with MiXCR anew, one entry per CDR3 protein. The table records over 350,000 distinct CDR3 sequences, less than 15% of them present only once. Time point specified: newly diagnosed GD, antithyroid drugs for less than 3 months. RNA extracted from PBMCs served as the sequencing template. This sample also appeared in a second study, on T cells in Graves' hyperthyroidism and ophthalmopathy.

Sequencing was performed on peripheral blood mononuclear cells (PBMCs), taken at new diagnosis, from a patient treated with antithyroid drugs. The source is a woman aged 45-65 years with Graves disease.

The CDR3 bases are TGTGCCAGCAGTTATCTCCGGGCCACGTACGAGCAGTACTTC. This encodes CASSYLRATYEQYF. This chain connects TRBV2 to TRBJ2-7; D is unresolved. This CDR3 spans 14 amino acids. CDR1 SNHLY and CDR2 FYNNEI come from the germline V gene. Trimming shortened V by 5 bases and J by 4 bases, and 15 bases separated the two germline ends.

CDR3 nucleotides: TGTGCCAGCAGTCACCAGGGGGGCGATGAGCAGTTCTTC. Protein sequence: CASSHQGGDEQFF. The chain links TRBV7-2 to TRBJ2-1; tentative D call: TRBD1 (7 bases). This CDR3 is built from 13 residues. The germline CDR1 and CDR2 sequences are SGHTA and FQGNSA. The V gene lost 6 bases and the J gene lost 8 bases, with 14 bases spanning the gap.

CDR3 sequence reads: CASGKSSGANVLTF. The CDR3 coding sequence is TGCGCCAGCGGAAAGAGCTCTGGGGCCAACGTCCTGACTTTC. The chain recombines TRBV5-1 with TRBJ2-6, with D hard to call. V was clipped by 7 bases and J by 0 bases, with 8 bases between them. Germline V gene lookup returns CDR1 SGHRS and CDR2 YFSETQ. The CDR3 has 14 residues.

This clonotype was picked up a small number of times. This rearrangement joins TRBV20-1 to TRBJ2-7; 12 bases are shared with TRBD1. CDR1 is DFQATT, CDR2 SNEGSKA, per germline (reference sequence). CDR3 length equals 16 residues. The V segment lost 2 bases and the J segment 2 bases; nucleotides outside the gene matches: 7. Written as DNA, the CDR3 is TGCAGTGCTAGAAAGGGGGGACAGGGGGCCACCTACGAGCAGTACTTC. This codes for CSARKGGQGATYEQYF.

This clonotype was seen a few times. Just one base apart from a much larger clone, this may be a read error. This chain connects TRBV20-1 to TRBJ2-7, with 7 nucleotides matching TRBD2. Trimming took 2 bases from V and 5 from J; bases not matched to a gene: 6. The CDR3 consists of 13 residues. The germline V gene has CDR1 DFQATT and CDR2 SNEGSKA (reference sequence). Here the CDR3 reads CSARPAGINEQYF. CDR3 nucleotides: TGCAGTGCTAGACCAGCGGGAATTAACGAGCAGTACTTC.

This clonotype was counted a few times. The gene calls are TRBV11-1 and TRBJ2-5; 8 bases agree with TRBD2. The CDR3 covers 16 residues. Germline V gives CDR1 SGHAT, CDR2 FQDESV (reference sequence). Unmatched junction bases numbered 9, after V lost 4 bases and J lost 2 bases. In DNA, the CDR3 is TGTGCCAGCAGCTCCGGAATTACTAGCGGTCAAGAGACCCAGTACTTC. This encodes CASSSGITSGQETQYF.

At least ten counts were recorded for this clonotype. The chain has TRBV11-2 and TRBJ2-7, with unresolved D. V lost 5 bases and J lost 0, with 11 bases in between. Germline CDR1 reads SGHAT; CDR2 reads FQNNGV. The CDR3 runs to 14 residues. DNA of the CDR3: TGTGCCAGCAGCGGTCCCCCCCTCTCCTACGAGCAGTACTTC. It yields the protein CASSGPPLSYEQYF.

This clonotype was counted many times. The V gene is TRBV3-1, the J gene TRBJ2-7; either TRBD1 or TRBD2 may fit D (6 bases each). Trimming shortened V by 3 bases and J by 2 bases, and 14 bases separated the two germline ends. Germline loops: CDR1 LGHDT, CDR2 YNNKEL (reference sequence). CDR3 length equals 15 residues. CDR3 nucleotides: TGTGCCAGCAGCCACGGAGGGGGAGGTCCCTACGAGCAGTACTTC. Protein product: CASSHGGGGPYEQYF.

This clonotype was seen a handful of times. The rearrangement links TRBV30 to TRBJ2-7; D may be TRBD1 (6 bases). Trimming left V 2 bases short and J 4 bases short, with 9 bases between. Germline V gene sequence: CDR1 GTSNPN, CDR2 SVGIG (reference sequence). The CDR3 is made up of 12 amino acids. The CDR3 nucleotides read TGTGCCTGGAGTTACAGGGCGTACGAGCAGTACTTC. Translated, it gives CAWSYRAYEQYF.

The table lists this clonotype with many counts. The chain is built from TRBV2 and TRBJ2-2; D gene ambiguous. The V end was cut by 1 base, the J end by 3 bases, with 6 bases between. The length of the CDR3 is 14 residues. Per the germline V gene, CDR1 is SNHLY and CDR2 is FYNNEI. CDR3 coding DNA: TGTGCCAGCAGTGAAGAGATGGACACCGGGGAGCTGTTTTTT. It is translated as CASSEEMDTGELFF.

The V gene is TRBV9, the J gene TRBJ2-5; D is perhaps TRBD2 (5 bases). The CDR3 runs 14 residues. Trimming took 0 bases from V and 5 from J, leaving 11 bases between them. Germline V gene lookup returns CDR1 SGDLS and CDR2 YYNGEE. DNA of the CDR3: TGTGCCAGCAGCGTAGGGATTAGCGTGGAGACCCAGTACTTC. This sequence encodes CASSVGISVETQYF.

A word on this clonotype: Since no conserved phenylalanine or tryptophan closes the CDR3, a read error is the likely cause. The chain combines TRBV5-6 with TRBJ2-1, with 9 positions matching TRBD2. The V and J ends lost 2 bases and 6 bases, in that order; junction bases with no gene match: 9. The CDR3 has 16 residues. Germline assignment: CDR1 SGHDT and CDR2 YYEEEE. The CDR3 region is CASSFQGASGINEQFS. CDR3 nucleotides: TGTGCCAGCAGCTTTCAAGGGGCTAGCGGGATCAATGAGCAGTTCTCC.

This clonotype has more than one count but fewer than ten. The chain couples TRBV12-3 or TRBV12-4 to TRBJ1-1; D may be TRBD1 (5 bases). CDR3 length equals 13 residues. Between the trimmed V and J ends, which lost 4 bases and 3 bases, there was a span of 9 bases. CDR3 sequence reads: CASSSGFHTEAFF. The DNA for the CDR3 is TGTGCCAGCAGTTCAGGGTTTCACACTGAAGCTTTCTTT.

This clonotype has a handful of counts. The genes are TRBV5-1 and TRBJ1-1, with TRBD1 matching over 7 bases. The germline V gene has CDR1 SGHRS and CDR2 YFSETQ. V dropped 2 bases and J dropped 1; count of bases not matched to a gene: 8. This CDR3 has 16 amino acids. This chain's CDR3 is CASSLTGVGRNTEAFF. CDR3 DNA sequence: TGCGCCAGCAGCTTAACAGGGGTAGGGAGGAACACTGAAGCTTTCTTT.

With respect to this clonotype: At one end the junction does not follow the germline gene, possibly because of a read error. V gene TRBV7-7 combines with J gene TRBJ2-1; 10 nucleotides align to TRBD2. Germline V CDR1 and CDR2: SSHAT, FNYEAQ (reference sequence). The CDR3 runs 15 residues. The CDR3 loop reads CASSLGLAENNEQFF. In DNA form, the CDR3 reads TGTGCTAGCAGCTTAGGACTAGCGGAGAACAATGAGCAGTTCTTC.

This clonotype was found many times. The chain couples TRBV28 to TRBJ2-1, with 13 bases aligning to TRBD2. The CDR3 has 16 residues. J was trimmed by 3 bases and V by 3 bases; bases with no gene match: 2. The germline V gene encodes CDR1 MDHEN and CDR2 SYDVKM. This CDR3 is CASSFRLAGGYNEQFF. CDR3 sequence (DNA): TGTGCCAGCAGTTTCCGACTAGCGGGAGGCTACAATGAGCAGTTCTTC.

The chain recombines TRBV7-9 with TRBJ2-2, with TRBD2 identical over 12 bases. Germline CDR1 SEHNR, CDR2 FQNEAQ (reference sequence). The CDR3 contains 16 residues. Trimming removed 1 base from V and 6 bases from J; junction bases left unmatched: 3. The CDR3 protein is CASSLGASGRAGELFF. Here the CDR3 DNA reads TGTGCCAGCAGCTTAGGAGCTAGCGGGAGGGCCGGGGAGCTGTTTTTT.

This clonotype appeared many times. The V and J genes are TRBV4-2 and TRBJ2-5; the match to TRBD2 covers 10 bases. Germline V lookup: CDR1 LGHNA, CDR2 YNFKEQ. The CDR3 totals 16 residues. The V segment lost 0 bases and the J segment 1 base; nucleotides outside the gene matches: 2. The CDR3: CASSQDRLAGQETQYF. CDR3 DNA sequence: TGTGCCAGCAGCCAAGATCGACTAGCGGGCCAAGAGACCCAGTACTTC.

This clonotype was counted a few times. The chain couples TRBV7-2 to TRBJ2-7, with a weak D call TRBD2 (6 bases). The germline V gene has CDR1 SGHTA and CDR2 FQGNSA. The V end lost 5 bases, the J end lost 3 bases, and 20 bases lay between the germline ends. This CDR3 is built from 16 residues. CDR3 loop: CASSLGGAGAIYEQYF. CDR3 bases: TGTGCCAGCAGCCTAGGAGGGGCTGGGGCAATCTACGAGCAGTACTTC.

The rearrangement links TRBV13 to TRBJ1-5; 7 bases fit TRBD1. From germline, CDR1 is PRHDT and CDR2 FYEKMQ (reference sequence). V lost 0 bases and J lost 6; bases outside the gene matches: 5. This CDR3 is 15 amino acids long. CDR3 residues: CASSLGAGGTQPQHF. The DNA of the CDR3 is TGTGCCAGCAGCTTAGGGGCAGGGGGGACTCAGCCCCAGCATTTT. The full variable domain, with the rest looked up from reference TRBV13 and TRBJ1-5, is AAGVIQSPRHLIKEKRETATLKCYPIPRHDTVYWYQQGPGQDPQFLISFYEKMQSDKGSIPDRFSAQQFSDYHSELNMSSLELGDSALYFCASSLGAGGTQPQHFGDGTRLSIL.

This clonotype was seen only a few times. The gene calls are TRBV5-1 and TRBJ2-1, with 9 bases lining up with TRBD1. With V trimmed by 1 base and J by 10 bases, 6 bases remained unmatched. CDR3 length: 14 amino acids. The germline gives CDR1 SGHRS, CDR2 YFSETQ. CDR3 coding DNA: TGCGCCAGCAGCTTGACCGGGACAGGGAGGGAGCAGTTCTTC. Translating gives CASSLTGTGREQFF.

This clonotype was picked up many times. The chain is built from TRBV7-9 and TRBJ1-2; D might be TRBD1 (6 bases). Germline CDR1 SEHNR, CDR2 FQNEAQ (reference sequence). V lost 3 bases to trimming and J lost 6 bases, with 17 bases between them. The CDR3 is 15 residues long. The CDR3 nucleotides read TGTGCCAGCAGCTTCGACCTACAGGGATTGGATGGCTACACCTTC. Protein: CASSFDLQGLDGYTF.

This clonotype was recorded many times. The V and J genes are TRBV5-4 and TRBJ2-7; no definite D call. V was cut by 0 bases and J by 3 bases, with 7 bases left in between. The CDR3 is made up of 13 amino acids. Per germline, CDR1 SGHNT and CDR2 YYREEE (reference sequence). The CDR3: CASSLGRNYEQYF. For the CDR3, the DNA is TGTGCCAGCAGCTTGGGACGGAACTACGAGCAGTACTTC.